This T cell receptor beta chain stems from a study of T cell repertoires in cytomegalovirus infection (dated by TCRdb to the late 2010s). In the study overall: Donor HLA type was relevant to the analysis, as public TCR beta signatures indicated carriage of CMV infection together with the matching HLA type. Overall study outcomes, separate from this receptor: In both this cohort and an independent cohort of a few hundred donors, the cumulative frequency of public TCR beta family members distinguished carriers of CMV infection plus the relevant HLA type. The ex vivo response was dominated by HLA-C-restricted CMV-specific TCR beta clonotypes, which also provided the single most frequent clonotype in two of eight donors.

The germline V gene yields WSHSY for CDR1 and SAAADI for CDR2. V ends up 5 bases short and J 6 bases short, with an unmatched junction base count of 8. The CDR3 starts with the cysteine, ends with the phenylalanine, and has 14 residues. The only DNA kept is the CDR3, 42 bases in frame from the first base. A word on this clonotype: Its antigen specificity is not known. No much larger clone exists at a distance of one base, and base qualities are not known.

Sequenced using an Illumina HiSeq 1500. TCRdb redid the processing of the public reads, applying fastp at Q25 and MiXCR, and retained in-frame beta chains. Rows matching on CDR3 protein sequence are summarized as one entry with the most common DNA and genes. This sample comprises roughly 500,000 distinct CDR3 sequences, around 10% of them detected only once. The ten largest make up 10% to 13% of the sample. This receptor was obtained from a human donor in good health (CMV status not recorded). Some clones in this sample may be carry-over from other donors' samples. The specimen was PBMCs. The rearranged segments are TRBV10-2 and TRBJ2-7; the central 9 bases match TRBD1. At the DNA level, the sequence is TGCGCCAGCAGTTCCGGGACAGGGTCGGTCGAGCAGTACTTC. Its amino acids are CASSSGTGSVEQYF.